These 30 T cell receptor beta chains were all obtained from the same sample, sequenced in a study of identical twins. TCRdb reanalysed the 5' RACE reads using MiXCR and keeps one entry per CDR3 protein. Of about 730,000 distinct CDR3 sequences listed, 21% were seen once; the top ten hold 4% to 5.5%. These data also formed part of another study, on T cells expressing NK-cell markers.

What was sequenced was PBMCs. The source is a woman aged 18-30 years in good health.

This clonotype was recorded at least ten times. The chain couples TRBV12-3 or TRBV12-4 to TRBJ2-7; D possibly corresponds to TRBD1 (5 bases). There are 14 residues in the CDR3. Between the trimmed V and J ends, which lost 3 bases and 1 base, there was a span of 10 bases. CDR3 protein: CASSLVDNSYEQYF. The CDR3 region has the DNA TGTGCCAGCAGTTTGGTGGACAATTCCTACGAGCAGTACTTC.

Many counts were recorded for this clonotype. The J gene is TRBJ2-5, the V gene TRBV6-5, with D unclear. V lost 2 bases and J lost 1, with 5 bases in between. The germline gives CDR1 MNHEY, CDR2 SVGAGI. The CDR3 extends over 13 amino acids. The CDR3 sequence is CASSYHGQETQYF. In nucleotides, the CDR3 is TGTGCCAGCAGTTACCACGGCCAAGAGACCCAGTACTTC.

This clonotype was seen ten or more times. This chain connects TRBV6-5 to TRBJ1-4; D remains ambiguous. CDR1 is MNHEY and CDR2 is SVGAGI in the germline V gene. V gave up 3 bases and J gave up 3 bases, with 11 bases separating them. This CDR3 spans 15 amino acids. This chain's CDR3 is CASSYRRMSNEKLFF. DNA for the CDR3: TGTGCCAGCAGTTATCGGCGAATGTCTAATGAAAAACTGTTTTTT.

The CDR3 DNA is TGTGCCATCAGTGAGAAGGGGCGGACCTACGAGCAGTACTTC. Amino acid sequence: CAISEKGRTYEQYF. The chain recombines TRBV10-3 with TRBJ2-7; possible D gene TRBD1, 5 bases. The CDR3 has 14 residues. The germline V gene encodes CDR1 ENHRY and CDR2 SYGVKD. V was shortened by 2 bases and J by 2 bases, with 10 bases between the two germline ends.

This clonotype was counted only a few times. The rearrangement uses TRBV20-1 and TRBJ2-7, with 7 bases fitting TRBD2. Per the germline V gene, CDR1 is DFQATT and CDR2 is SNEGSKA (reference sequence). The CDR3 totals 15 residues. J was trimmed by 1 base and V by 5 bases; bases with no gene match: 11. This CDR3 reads CSAAFPSGPSYEQYF. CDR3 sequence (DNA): TGCAGTGCTGCGTTCCCTAGCGGCCCGTCCTACGAGCAGTACTTC.

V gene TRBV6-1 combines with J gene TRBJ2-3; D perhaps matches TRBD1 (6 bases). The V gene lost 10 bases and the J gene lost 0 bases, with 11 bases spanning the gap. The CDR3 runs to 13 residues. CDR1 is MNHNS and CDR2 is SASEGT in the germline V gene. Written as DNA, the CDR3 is TGTGCCACCTGGGGGACAAGCACAGATACGCAGTATTTT. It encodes CATWGTSTDTQYF.

The CDR3 loop reads CASEGGWSREQFF. Written as DNA, the CDR3 is TGTGCCAGCGAAGGCGGATGGTCTCGGGAGCAGTTCTTC. This chain uses TRBV6-2 or TRBV6-3 with TRBJ2-1; the D is unclear. Trimming left V 8 bases short and J 10 bases short, with 18 bases between. The V gene's germline CDR1 is MNHEY and CDR2 SVGEGT. This CDR3 comprises 13 residues.

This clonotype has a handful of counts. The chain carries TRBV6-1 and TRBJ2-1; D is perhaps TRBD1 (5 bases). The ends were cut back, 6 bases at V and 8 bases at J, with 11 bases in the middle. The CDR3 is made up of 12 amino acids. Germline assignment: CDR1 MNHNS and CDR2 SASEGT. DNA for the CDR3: TGTGCCAGCAGCGAGCAGGGCTATGAGCAGTTCTTC. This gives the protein CASSEQGYEQFF.

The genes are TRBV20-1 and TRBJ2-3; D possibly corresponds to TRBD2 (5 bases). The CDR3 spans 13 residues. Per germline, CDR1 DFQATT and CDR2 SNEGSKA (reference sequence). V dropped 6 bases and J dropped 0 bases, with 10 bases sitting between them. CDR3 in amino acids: CSATRSSTDTQYF. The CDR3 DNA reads TGCAGTGCCACTAGGTCTAGCACAGATACGCAGTATTTT.

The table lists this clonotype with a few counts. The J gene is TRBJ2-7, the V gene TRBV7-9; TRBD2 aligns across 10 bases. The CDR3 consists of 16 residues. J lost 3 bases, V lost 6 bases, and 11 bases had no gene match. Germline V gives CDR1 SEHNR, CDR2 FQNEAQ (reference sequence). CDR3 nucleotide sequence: TGTGCCAGCAGTAATAGGAGGACTAGCGGAAACTACGAGCAGTACTTC. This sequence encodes CASSNRRTSGNYEQYF.

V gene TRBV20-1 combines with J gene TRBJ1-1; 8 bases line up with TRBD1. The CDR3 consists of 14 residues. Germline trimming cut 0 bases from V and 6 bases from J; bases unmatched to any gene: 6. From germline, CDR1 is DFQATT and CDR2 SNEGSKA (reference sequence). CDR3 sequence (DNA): TGCAGTGCTAGAGATGGCAGGGGGCTACCTGAAGCTTTCTTT. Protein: CSARDGRGLPEAFF.

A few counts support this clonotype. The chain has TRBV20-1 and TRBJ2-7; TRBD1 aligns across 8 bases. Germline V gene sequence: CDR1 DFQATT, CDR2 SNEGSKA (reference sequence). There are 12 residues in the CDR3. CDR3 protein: CSWDRLSDEQYF. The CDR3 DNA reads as TGCAGCTGGGACAGGCTGTCCGACGAGCAGTACTTC.

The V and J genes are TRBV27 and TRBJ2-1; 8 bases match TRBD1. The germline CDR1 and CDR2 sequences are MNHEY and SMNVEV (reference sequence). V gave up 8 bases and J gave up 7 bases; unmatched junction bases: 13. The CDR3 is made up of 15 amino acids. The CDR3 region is CASATGTGSGNEQFF. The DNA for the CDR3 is TGTGCCAGCGCCACCGGGACAGGTAGTGGGAATGAGCAGTTCTTC.

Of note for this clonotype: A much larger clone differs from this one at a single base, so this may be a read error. The CDR3 DNA reads as TGTGCCAGCATCTCGCAAGTTCAAGAGACCCAGTACTTC. It codes for CASISQVQETQYF. The rearrangement links TRBV11-2 to TRBJ2-5; D gene ambiguous. V lost 7 bases and J lost 2, with 11 bases in between. Looked up from germline, CDR1 is SGHAT and CDR2 is FQNNGV. The CDR3 contains 13 residues.

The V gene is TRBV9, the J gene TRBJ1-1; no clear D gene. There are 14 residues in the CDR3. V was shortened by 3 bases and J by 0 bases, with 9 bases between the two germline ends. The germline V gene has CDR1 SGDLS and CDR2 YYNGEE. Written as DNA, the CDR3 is TGTGCCAGCAGCGCTGACACCATGAACACTGAAGCTTTCTTT. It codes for CASSADTMNTEAFF.

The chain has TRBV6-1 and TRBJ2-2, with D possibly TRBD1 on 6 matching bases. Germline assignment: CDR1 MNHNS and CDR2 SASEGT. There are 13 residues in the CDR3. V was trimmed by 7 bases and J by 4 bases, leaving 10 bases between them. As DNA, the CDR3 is TGTGCCAGCAACGGACAGACCACCGGGGAGCTGTTTTTT. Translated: CASNGQTTGELFF.

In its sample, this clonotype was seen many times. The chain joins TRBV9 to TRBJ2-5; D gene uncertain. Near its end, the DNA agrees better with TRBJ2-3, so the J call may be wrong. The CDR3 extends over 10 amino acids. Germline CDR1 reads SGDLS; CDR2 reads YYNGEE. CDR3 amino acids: CASSGKTQYF. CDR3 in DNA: TGTGCCAGCAGCGGTAAAACGCAGTATTTT.

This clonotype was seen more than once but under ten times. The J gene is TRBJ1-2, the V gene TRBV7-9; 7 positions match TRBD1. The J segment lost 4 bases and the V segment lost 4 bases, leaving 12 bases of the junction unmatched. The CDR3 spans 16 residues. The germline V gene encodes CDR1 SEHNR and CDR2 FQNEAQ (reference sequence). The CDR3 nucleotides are TGTGCCAGCAGCTCTCTCAAGGGGACAGCTCTCTATGGCTACACCTTC. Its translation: CASSSLKGTALYGYTF.

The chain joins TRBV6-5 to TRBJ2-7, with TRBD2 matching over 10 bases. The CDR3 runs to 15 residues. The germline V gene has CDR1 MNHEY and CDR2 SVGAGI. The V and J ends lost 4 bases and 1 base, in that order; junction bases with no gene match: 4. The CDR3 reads CASSWTSGRSYEQYF. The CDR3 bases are TGTGCCAGCAGTTGGACTAGCGGTAGATCCTACGAGCAGTACTTC.

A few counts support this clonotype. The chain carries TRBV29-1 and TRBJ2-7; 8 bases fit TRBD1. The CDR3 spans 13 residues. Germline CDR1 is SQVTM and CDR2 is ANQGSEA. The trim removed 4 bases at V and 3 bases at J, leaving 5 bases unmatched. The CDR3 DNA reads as TGCAGCGTTGGCAGGGGGCGAAACTACGAGCAGTACTTC. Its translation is CSVGRGRNYEQYF.

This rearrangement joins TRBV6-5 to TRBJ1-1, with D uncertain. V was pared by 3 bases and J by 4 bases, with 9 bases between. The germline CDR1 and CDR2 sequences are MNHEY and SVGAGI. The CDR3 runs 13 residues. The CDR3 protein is CASSYGSITEAFF. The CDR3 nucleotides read TGTGCCAGCAGTTATGGAAGTATCACTGAAGCTTTCTTT.

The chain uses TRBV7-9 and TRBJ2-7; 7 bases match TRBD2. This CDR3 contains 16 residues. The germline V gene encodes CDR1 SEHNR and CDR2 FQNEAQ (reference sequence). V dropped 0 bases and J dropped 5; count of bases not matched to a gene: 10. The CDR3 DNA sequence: TGTGCCAGCAGCTTAGCCATCGGGGGGAGTGTCGACGAGCAGTACTTC. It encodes CASSLAIGGSVDEQYF.

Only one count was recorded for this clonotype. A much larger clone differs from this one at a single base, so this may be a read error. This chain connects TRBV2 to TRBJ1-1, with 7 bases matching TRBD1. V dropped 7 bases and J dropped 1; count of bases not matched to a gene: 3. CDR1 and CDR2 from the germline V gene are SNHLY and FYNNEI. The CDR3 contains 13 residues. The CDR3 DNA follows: TGTGCCAGCACCGGGACAGCGAACACTGAAGCTTTCTTT. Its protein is CASTGTANTEAFF.

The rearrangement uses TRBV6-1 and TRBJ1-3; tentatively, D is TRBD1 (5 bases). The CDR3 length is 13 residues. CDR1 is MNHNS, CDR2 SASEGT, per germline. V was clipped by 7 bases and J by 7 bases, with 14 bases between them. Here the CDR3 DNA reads TGTGCCAGCATTGGGGGGGGAATGAACACCATATATTTT. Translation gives CASIGGGMNTIYF.

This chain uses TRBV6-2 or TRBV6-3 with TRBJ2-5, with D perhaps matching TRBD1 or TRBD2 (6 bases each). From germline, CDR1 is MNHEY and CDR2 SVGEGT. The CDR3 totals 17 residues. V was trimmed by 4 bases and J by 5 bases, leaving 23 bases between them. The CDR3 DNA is TGTGCCAGCAGTTCCGTCAAAGGGGGAGGCCGAGGGGAGACCCAGTACTTC. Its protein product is CASSSVKGGGRGETQYF.

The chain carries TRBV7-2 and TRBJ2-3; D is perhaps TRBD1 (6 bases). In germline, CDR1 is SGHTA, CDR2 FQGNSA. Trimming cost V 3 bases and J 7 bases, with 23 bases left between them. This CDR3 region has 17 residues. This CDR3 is CASSFDLDRSVRNTQYF. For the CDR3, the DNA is TGTGCCAGCAGCTTCGACTTAGACAGGTCCGTGAGGAATACGCAGTATTTT.

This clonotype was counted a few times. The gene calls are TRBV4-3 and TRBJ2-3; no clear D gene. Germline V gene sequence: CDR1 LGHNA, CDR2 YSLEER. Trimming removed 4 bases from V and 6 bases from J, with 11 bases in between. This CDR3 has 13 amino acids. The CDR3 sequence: CASSPSVLDTQYF. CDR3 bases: TGCGCCAGCAGCCCCTCCGTGCTCGATACGCAGTATTTT.

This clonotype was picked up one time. The CDR3 coding sequence is TGTGCCACCAGCAGAGTTCTCGACAGGGGAGAGACCCAGTACTTC. As protein: CATSRVLDRGETQYF. The chain uses TRBV15 and TRBJ2-5; 8 positions agree with TRBD1. Germline-derived CDR1 and CDR2 are LNHNV and YYDKDF (reference sequence). The CDR3 has 15 amino acids. Germline trimming cut 1 base from V and 4 bases from J; bases unmatched to any gene: 5.

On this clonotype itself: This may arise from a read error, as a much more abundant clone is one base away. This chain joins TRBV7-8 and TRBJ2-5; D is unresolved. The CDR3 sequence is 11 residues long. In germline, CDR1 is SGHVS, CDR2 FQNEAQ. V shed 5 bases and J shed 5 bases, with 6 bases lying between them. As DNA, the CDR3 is TGTGCCAGCAGCCCCCCCGAGACCCAGTACTTC. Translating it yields CASSPPETQYF.

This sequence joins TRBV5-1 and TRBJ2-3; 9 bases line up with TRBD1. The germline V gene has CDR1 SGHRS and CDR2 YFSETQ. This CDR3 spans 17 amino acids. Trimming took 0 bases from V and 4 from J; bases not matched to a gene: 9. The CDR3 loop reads CASSLGLRDRVSDTQYF. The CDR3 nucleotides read TGCGCCAGCAGCTTGGGCTTACGGGACAGGGTTTCAGATACGCAGTATTTT. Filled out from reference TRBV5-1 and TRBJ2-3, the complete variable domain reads KAGVTQTPRYLIKTRGQQVTLSCSPISGHRSVSWYQQTPGQGLQFLFEYFSETQRNKGNFPGRFSGRQFSNSRSEMNVSTLELGDSALYLCASSLGLRDRVSDTQYFGPGTRLTVL.